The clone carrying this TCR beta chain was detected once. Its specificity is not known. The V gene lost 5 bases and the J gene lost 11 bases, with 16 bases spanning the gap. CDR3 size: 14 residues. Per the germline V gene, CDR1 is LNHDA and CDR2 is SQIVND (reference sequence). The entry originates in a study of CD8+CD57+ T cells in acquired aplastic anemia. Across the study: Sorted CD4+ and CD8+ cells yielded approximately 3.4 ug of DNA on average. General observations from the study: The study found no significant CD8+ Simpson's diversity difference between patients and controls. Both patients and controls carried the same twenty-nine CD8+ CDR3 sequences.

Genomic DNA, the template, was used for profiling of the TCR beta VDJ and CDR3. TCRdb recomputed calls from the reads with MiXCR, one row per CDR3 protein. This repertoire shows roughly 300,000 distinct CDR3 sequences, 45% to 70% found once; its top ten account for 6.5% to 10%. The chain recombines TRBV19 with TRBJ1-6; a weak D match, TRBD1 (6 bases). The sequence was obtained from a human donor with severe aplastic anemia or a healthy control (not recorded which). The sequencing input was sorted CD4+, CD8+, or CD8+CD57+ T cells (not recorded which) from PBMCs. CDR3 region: CASSPEGGVTPLHF. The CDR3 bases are TGTGCCAGTAGTCCGGAAGGGGGGGTTACACCCCTCCACTTT.